The rows below give T cell receptor beta chains drawn from one sample of a study of blood T cell repertoires in COVID-19. Sequenced by immunoSEQ multiplex PCR; TCRdb stores in-frame clones only, minus some. This sample has under 350,000 clones, with less than 90% found just once. The material sequenced was peripheral blood. These receptors all stem from a man in his sixties who had recovered from COVID-19. The CDR3 runs from the conserved cysteine through the conserved F or W.

length: 16
V: TRBV5-5
J: TRBJ1-6
CDR3: CASSLGPGQESSPLHF

length: 17
V: TRBV15
J: TRBJ2-2
CDR3: CATSRGGGGWNTGELFF

length: 15
V: TRBV5-1
J: TRBJ1-2
CDR3: CASSLRLAGIYGYTF

length: 15
V: TRBV6-5
J: TRBJ1-1
CDR3: CANRALIDRGTEAFF

length: 16
V: TRBV3-1/TRBV3-2
J: TRBJ2-4
CDR3: CASSQRTGVVLNIQYF

length: 17
V: TRBV10-2
J: TRBJ2-7
CDR3: CASRGRQWSGGSYEQYF

length: 15
V: TRBV5-4
J: TRBJ1-1
CDR3: CASSLDGQGSTEAFF

length: 13
V: TRBV3-1/TRBV3-2
J: TRBJ1-2
CDR3: CASSRTGDRGYTF

length: 13
V: TRBV2
J: TRBJ2-3
CDR3: CAGAGQLTDTQYF

length: 15
V: TRBV19
J: TRBJ1-5
CDR3: CASSNGQNSNQPQHF

length: 12
V: TRBV7-2
J: TRBJ2-3
CDR3: CASSPSTDTQYF

length: 16
V: TRBV7-2
J: TRBJ2-2
CDR3: CASSFWGSGNTGELFF

length: 13
V: TRBV6-5
J: TRBJ1-2
CDR3: CASSPPGGWGYTF

length: 15
V: TRBV18
J: TRBJ2-3
CDR3: CASSQGTGLADTQYF

length: 14
V: TRBV4-2
J: TRBJ1-4
CDR3: CASSPTGGEEKLFF

length: 16
V: TRBV4-2
J: TRBJ1-2
CDR3: CASSQDRRTTGGGYTF

length: 14
V: TRBV7-2
J: TRBJ1-3
CDR3: CASSRDRAENTIYF

length: 14
V: TRBV4-2
J: TRBJ1-1
CDR3: CASSQLQGRTEAFF

length: 13
V: TRBV5-1
J: TRBJ2-5
CDR3: CASSMTDQETQYF

length: 15
V: TRBV28
J: TRBJ2-5
CDR3: CASSLILVRQETQYF

length: 16
V: TRBV28
J: TRBJ2-3
CDR3: CASSRRTGGVQDTQYF

length: 15
V: TRBV5-4
J: TRBJ1-2
CDR3: CASSRGQASPYGYTF

length: 14
V: TRBV6-6
J: TRBJ1-6
CDR3: CASNPGQINSPLHF

length: 14
V: TRBV30
J: TRBJ2-7
CDR3: CAWRPDSRSYEQYF

length: 15
V: TRBV13
J: TRBJ2-3
CDR3: CASSRIQRGTDTQYF

length: 13
V: TRBV6-5
J: TRBJ2-3
CDR3: CASSLGGAGTQYF

length: 13
V: TRBV19
J: TRBJ1-6
CDR3: CASSIGAFITLHF

length: 13
V: TRBV3-1/TRBV3-2
J: TRBJ1-1
CDR3: CASSQGTGGLAFF

length: 17
V: TRBV5-1
J: TRBJ1-1
CDR3: CASSRDGGMMVNTEAFF

length: 15
V: TRBV27
J: TRBJ1-2
CDR3: CASSLSPQGLYGYTF